A selection of T cell receptor beta chains follows, all from one sample in a study of T cells in Graves' hyperthyroidism and ophthalmopathy. TCRdb re-derived calls from the multiplex PCR reads in MiXCR, one entry per CDR3 protein. The sample holds about 320,000 distinct CDR3 sequences; 16% are singletons and the top ten take approximately 31%. Sample: blood. The receptors were sampled from a man aged 25 to 40 with Graves' hyperthyroidism. CDR3s include the opening cysteine and the closing phenylalanine or tryptophan. A D gene is named only where the DNA matches it firmly. Not all rows give a size; the values are once, few, many and, for expanded clones, a class.

>TRBV29-1|TRBD1|TRBJ2-5|.
CSGQGRETQYF
TGCAGCGGACAGGGGAGGGAGACCCAGTACTTC
>TRBV27|TRBD2|TRBJ2-2|few
CASSLSGSAEELFF
TGTGCCAGCAGTTTGAGCGGGAGCGCCGAGGAGCTGTTTTTT
>TRBV5-1|.|TRBJ1-3|.
CASSLGGRNSGNTIYF
TGCGCCAGCAGCTTGGGTGGGAGAAACTCTGGAAACACCATATATTTT
>TRBV20-1|TRBD2|TRBJ2-1|.
CSARASGRVDEQFF
TGCAGTGCTAGAGCTAGCGGGAGAGTGGATGAGCAGTTCTTC
>TRBV18|TRBD1|TRBJ1-4|.
CAISRSGTGGEKLFF
TGTGCCATCTCACGTTCCGGGACAGGGGGAGAAAAACTGTTTTTT
>TRBV9|.|TRBJ2-2|few
CASSVAGANTGELFF
TGTGCCAGCAGCGTAGCGGGAGCGAACACCGGGGAGCTGTTTTTT
>TRBV5-1|TRBD2|TRBJ2-1|many
CASSFPRVAGINEQFF
TGCGCCAGCAGCTTCCCTCGGGTAGCGGGTATCAATGAGCAGTTCTTC
>TRBV12-3/TRBV12-4|TRBD1|TRBJ1-4|many
CASSFGTGDEKLFF
TGTGCCAGCAGTTTCGGGACAGGGGATGAAAAACTGTTTTTT
>TRBV12-3/TRBV12-4|TRBD2|TRBJ2-2|many
CASGLAGVGSTGELFF
TGTGCCAGCGGGCTGGCGGGAGTAGGTTCCACCGGGGAGCTGTTTTTT
>TRBV11-2|.|TRBJ1-5|many
CASSLEGTSNQPQHF
TGTGCCAGCAGCTTAGAAGGCACTAGCAATCAGCCCCAGCATTTT
>TRBV5-1|.|TRBJ1-2|.
CASSLEGGGYTF
TGCGCCAGCAGCTTGGAGGGGGGCGGCTACACCTTC
>TRBV29-1|TRBD1|TRBJ2-1|few
CSVGTGLNEQFF
TGCAGCGTGGGGACAGGGCTTAATGAGCAGTTCTTC
>TRBV20-1|TRBD2|TRBJ2-7|many
CSATSGTSGTEQYF
TGCAGTGCTACATCCGGGACTAGCGGGACTGAGCAGTACTTC
>TRBV6-1|TRBD2|TRBJ2-2|few
CASSILAGVPPGELFF
TGTGCCAGCAGCATTCTAGCGGGAGTTCCCCCCGGGGAGCTGTTTTTT
>TRBV6-6|.|TRBJ2-5|many
CASSYGLGETQYF
TGTGCCAGCAGTTACGGGTTGGGAGAGACCCAGTACTTC
>TRBV11-2|.|TRBJ1-2|many
CASSLSPGGDGGYTF
TGTGCCAGCAGCTTAAGCCCTGGGGGGGATGGCGGCTACACCTTC
>TRBV10-3|.|TRBJ2-2|.
CAISESLVAYRPNTGELFF
TGTGCCATCAGTGAGTCGCTTGTAGCGTACCGTCCGAACACCGGGGAGCTGTTTTTT
>TRBV20-1|.|TRBJ2-1|many
CSARSGVTYNEQFF
TGCAGTGCTAGAAGCGGAGTTACCTACAATGAGCAGTTCTTC
>TRBV12-5|.|TRBJ1-5|many
CASGLDHGGYNQPQHF
TGTGCTAGTGGTTTGGATCACGGGGGCTACAATCAGCCCCAGCATTTT
>TRBV20-1|TRBD2|TRBJ2-1|.
CSARDRTSGAFSSYNEQFF
TGCAGTGCTAGAGATCGGACTAGCGGGGCCTTTAGCTCCTACAATGAGCAGTTCTTC
>TRBV12-3/TRBV12-4|.|TRBJ1-2|many
CASREGGYGYTF
TGTGCCAGCAGGGAAGGGGGCTATGGCTACACCTTC
>TRBV7-9|.|TRBJ2-1|few
CASSPRRSTNEQFF
TGTGCCAGCAGCCCCCGGCGGTCTACAAATGAGCAGTTCTTC
>TRBV5-1|TRBD2|TRBJ2-2|.
CASSWTGTSGNTGELFF
TGCGCCAGCAGCTGGACGGGGACTAGCGGAAACACCGGGGAGCTGTTTTTT
>TRBV12-3/TRBV12-4|TRBD1|TRBJ1-5|many
CASSFSGTGGGQPQHF
TGTGCCAGCAGTTTTTCCGGGACAGGGGGCGGTCAGCCCCAGCATTTT